This T cell receptor (beta chain) was sequenced for a study of PD-L1 blockade in urothelial cancer. Looking at the study overall: Patients had been given 0 to 3 earlier chemotherapy regimens.

Trimming at V came to 1 base and at J to 4 bases, leaving 9 bases not matched to a gene. CDR3 length: 18 amino acids. Per the germline V gene, CDR1 is MNHNS and CDR2 is SASEGT. As to time point: peripheral blood 6 weeks after treatment start. Generated by immunoSEQ multiplex PCR, the TCRdb table keeps only in-frame clones and is missing some. Among roughly 110,000 clones listed, approximately 90% were seen once. The rearrangement joins TRBV6-1 to TRBJ2-7; 14 bases match TRBD2. The sequence derives from a man aged 55 to 70 with urothelial cancer. The sample here was PBMCs, taken around atezolizumab (anti-PD-L1) treatment. The CDR3 sequence is CASSEGRTSGRTLYEQYF. Written as DNA, the CDR3 is TGTGCCAGCAGTGAAGGCAGGACTAGCGGGAGGACCCTATACGAGCAGTACTTC.